These 2 T cell receptor beta chains originate from one sample sequenced in a study of OX40 agonist ivuxolimab in advanced cancers. Clones were read by immunoSEQ multiplex PCR, and TCRdb kept only the in-frame ones, dropping some. The data contain roughly 52,000 clones, approximately 80% of them singletons. Sequenced here: CD4+ or CD8+ T cells sorted from blood, sampled in a trial of the OX40 agonist ivuxolimab. The receptors were gathered from an adult with an advanced solid tumor such as melanoma, head and neck, liver or kidney cancer.

The V and J genes are TRBV4-1 and TRBJ2-7, with D unresolved. The CDR3 totals 13 residues. Germline V gene sequence: CDR1 MGHRA, CDR2 YSYEKL. Trimming cost V 4 bases and J 5 bases, with 12 bases left between them. The CDR3 DNA reads TGCGCCAGCAGCCGGCTAACTGCAGACGAGCAGTACTTC. It yields the protein CASSRLTADEQYF.

This clone appeared a few times. A read error is likely, as this CDR3 ends without the conserved phenylalanine or tryptophan. The DNA is left out, because the CDR3 cannot be placed on it with certainty; the CDR3 is given as TCRdb lists it. The V gene is TRBV2, the J gene TRBJ1-1. In germline, CDR1 is SNHLY, CDR2 FYNNEI. The CDR3 has 11 residues if both end residues are counted. CDR3 loop: CASSEGGAPGL.